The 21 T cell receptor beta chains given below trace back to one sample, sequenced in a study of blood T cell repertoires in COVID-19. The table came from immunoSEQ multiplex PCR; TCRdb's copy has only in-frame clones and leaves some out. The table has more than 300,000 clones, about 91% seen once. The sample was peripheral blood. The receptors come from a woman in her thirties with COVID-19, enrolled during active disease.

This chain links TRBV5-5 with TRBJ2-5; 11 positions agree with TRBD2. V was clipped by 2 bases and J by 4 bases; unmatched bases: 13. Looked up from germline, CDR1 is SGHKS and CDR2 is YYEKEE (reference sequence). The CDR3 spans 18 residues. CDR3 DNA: TGTGCCAGCAGCTTCGTTGAGGCTAGCGGGGGGATGGGAGAGACCCAGTACTTC. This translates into CASSFVEASGGMGETQYF.

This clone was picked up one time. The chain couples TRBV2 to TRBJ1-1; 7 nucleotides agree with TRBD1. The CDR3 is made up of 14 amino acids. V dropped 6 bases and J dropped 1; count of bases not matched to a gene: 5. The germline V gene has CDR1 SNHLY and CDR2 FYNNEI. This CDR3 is CASREGAGNTEAFF. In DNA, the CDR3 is TGTGCCAGCAGAGAGGGGGCGGGGAACACTGAAGCTTTCTTT.

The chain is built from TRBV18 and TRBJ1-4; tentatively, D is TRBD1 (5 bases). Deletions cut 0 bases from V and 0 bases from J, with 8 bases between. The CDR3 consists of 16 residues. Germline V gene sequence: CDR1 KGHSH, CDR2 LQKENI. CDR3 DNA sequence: TGTGCCAGCTCACCACCGGGGCTAGCAACTAATGAAAAACTGTTTTTT. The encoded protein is CASSPPGLATNEKLFF.

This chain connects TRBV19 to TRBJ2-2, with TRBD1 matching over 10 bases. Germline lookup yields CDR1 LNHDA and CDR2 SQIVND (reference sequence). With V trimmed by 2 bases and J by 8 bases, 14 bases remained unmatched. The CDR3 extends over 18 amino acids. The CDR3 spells CASSISAGTGATGGELFF. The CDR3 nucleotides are TGTGCCAGTAGTATATCGGCCGGGACAGGGGCTACCGGAGGGGAGCTGTTTTTT.

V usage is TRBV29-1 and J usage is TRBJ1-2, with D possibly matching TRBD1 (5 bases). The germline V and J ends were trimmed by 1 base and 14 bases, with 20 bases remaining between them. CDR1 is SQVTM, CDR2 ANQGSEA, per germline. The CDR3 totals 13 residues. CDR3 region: CSVEVNPRRGRTF. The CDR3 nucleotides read TGCAGCGTTGAAGTCAACCCCAGGCGGGGGAGAACCTTC.

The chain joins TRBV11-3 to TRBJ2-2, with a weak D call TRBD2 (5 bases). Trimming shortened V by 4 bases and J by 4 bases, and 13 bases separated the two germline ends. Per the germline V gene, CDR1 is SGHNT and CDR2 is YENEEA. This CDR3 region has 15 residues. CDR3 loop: CASSSQTGLTGELFF. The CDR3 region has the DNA TGTGCCAGCAGCTCCCAGACCGGACTCACCGGGGAGCTGTTTTTT.

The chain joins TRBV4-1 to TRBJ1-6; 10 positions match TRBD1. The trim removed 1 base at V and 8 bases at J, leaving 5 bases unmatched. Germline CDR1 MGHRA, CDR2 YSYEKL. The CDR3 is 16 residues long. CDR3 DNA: TGCGCCAGCAGCCAAGGAATAGGGACAGGGGATTCACCCCTCCACTTT. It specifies CASSQGIGTGDSPLHF.

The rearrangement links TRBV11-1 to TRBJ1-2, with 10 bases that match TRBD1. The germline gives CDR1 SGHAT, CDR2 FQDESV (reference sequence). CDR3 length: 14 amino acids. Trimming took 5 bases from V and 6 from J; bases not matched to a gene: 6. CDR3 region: CASSLRQGAHGYTF. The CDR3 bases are TGTGCCAGCAGCCTAAGACAGGGGGCCCATGGCTACACCTTC.

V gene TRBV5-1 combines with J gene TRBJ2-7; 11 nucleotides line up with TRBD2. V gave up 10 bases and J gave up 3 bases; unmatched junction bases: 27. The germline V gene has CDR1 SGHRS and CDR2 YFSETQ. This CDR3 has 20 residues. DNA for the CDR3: TGCGCCCGACCCGGGGGGACTAGCGGTATTGGGGACCCAACTCGCTACGAGCAGTACGTC. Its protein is CARPGGTSGIGDPTRYEQYV.

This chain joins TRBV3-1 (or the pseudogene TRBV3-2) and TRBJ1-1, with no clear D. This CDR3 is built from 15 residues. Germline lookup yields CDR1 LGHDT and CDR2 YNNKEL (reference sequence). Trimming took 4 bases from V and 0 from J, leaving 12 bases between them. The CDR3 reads CASSLASYVNTEAFF. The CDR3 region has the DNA TGTGCCAGCAGCCTCGCCTCCTATGTGAACACTGAAGCTTTCTTT.

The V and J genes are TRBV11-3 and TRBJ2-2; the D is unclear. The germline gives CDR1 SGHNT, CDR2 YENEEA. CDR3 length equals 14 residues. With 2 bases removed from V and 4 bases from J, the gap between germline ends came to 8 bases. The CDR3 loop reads CASSLNSLTGELFF. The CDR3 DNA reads TGTGCCAGCAGCTTAAACAGTCTCACCGGGGAGCTGTTTTTT.

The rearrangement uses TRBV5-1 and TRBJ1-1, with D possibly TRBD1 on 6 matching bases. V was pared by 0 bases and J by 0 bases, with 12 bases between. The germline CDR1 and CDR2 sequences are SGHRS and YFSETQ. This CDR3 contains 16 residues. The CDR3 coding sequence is TGCGCCAGCAGCTTGGAGCAGGGGATATTGAACACTGAAGCTTTCTTT. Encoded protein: CASSLEQGILNTEAFF.

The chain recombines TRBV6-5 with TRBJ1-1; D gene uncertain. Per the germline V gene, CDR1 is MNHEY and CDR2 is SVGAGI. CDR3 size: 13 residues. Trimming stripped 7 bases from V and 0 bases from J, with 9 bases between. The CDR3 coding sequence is TGTGCCAGCAAGAGGGTTATGAACACTGAAGCTTTCTTT. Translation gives CASKRVMNTEAFF.

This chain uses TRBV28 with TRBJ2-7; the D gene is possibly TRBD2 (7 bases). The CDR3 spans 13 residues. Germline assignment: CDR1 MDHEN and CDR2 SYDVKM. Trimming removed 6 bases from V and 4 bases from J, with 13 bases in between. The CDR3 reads CASRGGATYEQYV. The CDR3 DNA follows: TGTGCCAGCAGGGGGGGGGCGACTTACGAGCAGTACGTC.

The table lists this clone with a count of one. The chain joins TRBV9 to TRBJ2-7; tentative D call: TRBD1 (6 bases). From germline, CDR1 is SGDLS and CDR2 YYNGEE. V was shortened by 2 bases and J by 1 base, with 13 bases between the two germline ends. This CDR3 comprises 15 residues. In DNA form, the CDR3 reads TGTGCCAGCAGCGTTAACAGGGATCCTTCCTACGAGCAGTACTTC. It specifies CASSVNRDPSYEQYF. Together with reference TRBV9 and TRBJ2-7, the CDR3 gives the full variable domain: DSGVTQTPKHLITATGQRVTLRCSPRSGDLSVYWYQQSLDQGLQFLIQYYNGEERAKGNILERFSAQQFPDLHSELNLSSLELGDSALYFCASSVNRDPSYEQYFGPGTRLTVT.

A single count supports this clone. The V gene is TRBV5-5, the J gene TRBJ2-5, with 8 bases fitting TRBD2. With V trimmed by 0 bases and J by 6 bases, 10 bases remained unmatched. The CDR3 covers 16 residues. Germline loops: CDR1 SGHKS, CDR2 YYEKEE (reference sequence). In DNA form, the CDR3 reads TGTGCCAGCAGCTTGGGCGTCGGGGGGGCCCTAAAGACCCAGTACTTC. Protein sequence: CASSLGVGGALKTQYF.

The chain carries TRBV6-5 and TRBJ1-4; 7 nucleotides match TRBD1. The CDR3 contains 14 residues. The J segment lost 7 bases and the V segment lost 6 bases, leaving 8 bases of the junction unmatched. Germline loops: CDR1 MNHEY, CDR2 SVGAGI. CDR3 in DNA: TGTGCCAGCAGCCTGACAGGGTTAAGTGAAAAACTGTTTTTT. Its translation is CASSLTGLSEKLFF.

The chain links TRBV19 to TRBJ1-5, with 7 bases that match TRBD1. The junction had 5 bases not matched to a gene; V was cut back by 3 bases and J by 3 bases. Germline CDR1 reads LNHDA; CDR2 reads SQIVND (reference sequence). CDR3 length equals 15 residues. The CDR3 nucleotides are TGTGCCAGTAGTATGGCGGGACAGTTCAATCAGCCCCAGCATTTT. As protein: CASSMAGQFNQPQHF.

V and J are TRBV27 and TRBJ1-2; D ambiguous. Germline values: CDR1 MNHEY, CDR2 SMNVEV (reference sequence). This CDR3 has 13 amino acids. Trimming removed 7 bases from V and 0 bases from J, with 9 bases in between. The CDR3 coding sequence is TGTGCCAGCAAGGCTGGAGCTAACTATGGCTACACCTTC. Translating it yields CASKAGANYGYTF.

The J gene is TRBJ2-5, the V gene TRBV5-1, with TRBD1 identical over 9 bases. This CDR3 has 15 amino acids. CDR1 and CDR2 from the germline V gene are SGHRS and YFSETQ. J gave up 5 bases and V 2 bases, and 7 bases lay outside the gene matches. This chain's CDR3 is CASSFPGTGPETQYF. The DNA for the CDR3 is TGCGCCAGCAGCTTTCCCGGGACAGGGCCGGAGACCCAGTACTTC.

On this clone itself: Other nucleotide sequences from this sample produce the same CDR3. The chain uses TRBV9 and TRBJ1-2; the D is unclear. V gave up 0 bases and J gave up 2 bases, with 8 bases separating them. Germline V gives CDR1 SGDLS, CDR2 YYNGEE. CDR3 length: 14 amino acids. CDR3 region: CASSVDSGNYGYTF. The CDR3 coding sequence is TGTGCCAGCAGCGTAGATTCAGGCAACTATGGCTACACCTTC.